This TCR beta chain was retrieved from a study of blood T cell repertoires in COVID-19. Study-level information: Sample material is recorded as cDNA or gDNA derived from T cells, B-cell-depleted T cells, or PBMCs.

In the original workflow: Estimation of nucleated cell counts relied on the amplification of reference gene primers. Clones were read by immunoSEQ multiplex PCR, and TCRdb kept only the in-frame ones, dropping some. The V and J calls and clone size are taken from that table; D and trimming were inferred from the DNA. The table has under 250,000 clones, over 75% seen once. Germline lookup yields CDR1 SGHVS and CDR2 FQNEAQ. J lost 5 bases, V lost 1 base, and 0 bases had no gene match. The CDR3 has 13 amino acids. This chain joins TRBV7-8 and TRBJ1-2; 8 bases agree with TRBD1. This sequence originates from a woman between 18 and 30 years old in a cohort exposed to, infected with or recovered from COVID-19 (not recorded which). Material: PBMCs or T cells enriched from blood (not recorded which). The CDR3 sequence: CASSLDRGYGYTF. The CDR3, as DNA: TGTGCCAGCAGCTTAGACAGGGGGTATGGCTACACCTTC.